Following are 20 T cell receptor beta chains from one sample sequenced in a study of blood T cell repertoires in COVID-19. The assay was immunoSEQ multiplex PCR, and TCRdb's table has in-frame clones only and misses some. The data show approximately 120,000 clones, 55% to 75% seen once. Input material: peripheral blood. Receptors originate from a woman in her 70s with acute or convalescent COVID-19.

V usage is TRBV5-5 and J usage is TRBJ1-1; 10 nucleotides match TRBD1. Germline CDR1 and CDR2: SGHKS and YYEKEE (reference sequence). The V gene end was trimmed by 5 bases and the J gene end by 7 bases; junction bases not matched to a gene: 11. CDR3 size: 15 residues. CDR3 loop: CASSLVGQGVLEAFF. As DNA, the CDR3 is TGTGCCAGCAGTTTAGTAGGACAGGGGGTCCTTGAAGCTTTCTTT.

The chain couples TRBV7-8 to TRBJ1-2, with D tentatively TRBD1 (6 bases). The germline V gene encodes CDR1 SGHVS and CDR2 FQNEAQ. This CDR3 is built from 14 residues. Trimming took 5 bases from V and 6 from J, leaving 16 bases between them. This CDR3 reads CASSPGGGFNGYTF. For the CDR3, the DNA is TGTGCCAGCAGCCCGGGGGGGGGCTTCAATGGCTACACCTTC.

The rearrangement joins TRBV2 to TRBJ1-2; D remains ambiguous. V was shortened by 0 bases and J by 12 bases, with 14 bases between the two germline ends. The CDR3 length is 13 residues. CDR1 is SNHLY and CDR2 is FYNNEI in the germline V gene. In DNA form, the CDR3 reads TGTGCCAGCAGTGAAGCGTCGGGTCGGCACGACACCTTC. Protein: CASSEASGRHDTF.

The rearrangement joins TRBV10-3 to TRBJ1-1; no clear D gene. CDR3 length: 13 amino acids. CDR1 and CDR2 (germline): ENHRY, SYGVKD. The ends were cut back, 0 bases at V and 1 base at J, with 3 bases in the middle. Here the CDR3 reads CAISESRNTEAFF. In DNA, the CDR3 is TGTGCCATCAGTGAGTCCAGGAACACTGAAGCTTTCTTT.

In DNA form, the CDR3 reads TGTGCCAGCAGTTCCGCAGGGCCTGGAAACACCATATATTTT. It specifies CASSSAGPGNTIYF. The chain combines TRBV28 with TRBJ1-3; TRBD1 is a possible D gene (5 bases). Trimming removed 4 bases at V and 2 bases at J, with 9 bases between. This CDR3 spans 14 amino acids. CDR1 is MDHEN and CDR2 is SYDVKM in the germline V gene. Supplemented by reference TRBV28 and TRBJ1-3, the full variable domain reads DVKVTQSSRYLVKRTGEKVFLECVQDMDHENMFWYRQDPGLGLRLIYFSYDVKMKEKGDIPEGYSVSREKKERFSLILESASTNQTSMYLCASSSAGPGNTIYFGEGSWLTVV.

V and J are TRBV19 and TRBJ1-2; no firm D call. V lost 8 bases and J lost 2, with 15 bases in between. Germline loops: CDR1 LNHDA, CDR2 SQIVND (reference sequence). The CDR3 has 14 residues. The CDR3 DNA reads as TGTGCCAGTTCCATAAGTGAGGGAAACTATGGCTACACCTTC. Amino acids: CASSISEGNYGYTF. Looking up the rest from reference TRBV19 and TRBJ1-2 gives the full variable domain: DGGITQSPKYLFRKEGQNVTLSCEQNLNHDAMYWYRQDPGQGLRLIYYSQIVNDFQKGDIAEGYSVSREKKESFPLTVTSAQKNPTAFYLCASSISEGNYGYTFGSGTRLTVV.

In its sample, this clone was seen a few times. This chain uses TRBV7-8 with TRBJ1-1, with unresolved D. The germline CDR1 and CDR2 sequences are SGHVS and FQNEAQ. The CDR3 totals 13 residues. The V end lost 2 bases, the J end lost 4 bases, and 8 bases lay between the germline ends. In DNA form, the CDR3 reads TGTGCCAGCAGCTTACCCCAGGTCACTGAAGCTTTCTTT. This sequence encodes CASSLPQVTEAFF.

The V gene is TRBV20-1, the J gene TRBJ1-2; D remains ambiguous. Germline V gene sequence: CDR1 DFQATT, CDR2 SNEGSKA (reference sequence). The CDR3 runs 12 residues. Trimming took 3 bases from V and 7 from J, leaving 12 bases between them. As DNA, the CDR3 is TGCAGTGCTAGTAGAGGGAAGTTTGGCTACACCTTC. As protein: CSASRGKFGYTF.

This clone has just one count. The J gene is TRBJ2-2, the V gene TRBV27, with D uncertain. The germline gives CDR1 MNHEY, CDR2 SMNVEV (reference sequence). The CDR3 is made up of 13 amino acids. V lost 3 bases, J lost 5 bases, and 7 bases lay in between. This CDR3 reads CASSFLVTGELFF. CDR3 in DNA: TGTGCCAGCAGTTTCTTAGTTACCGGGGAGCTGTTTTTT.

This sequence joins TRBV28 and TRBJ1-6; D unresolved. This CDR3 is 12 amino acids long. V was trimmed by 6 bases and J by 6 bases, leaving 6 bases between them. Germline V gene lookup returns CDR1 MDHEN and CDR2 SYDVKM. CDR3: CASSSVNSPLHF. Written as DNA, the CDR3 is TGTGCCAGCAGCTCGGTTAATTCACCCCTCCACTTT.

The chain links TRBV6-5 to TRBJ2-7; possible D gene TRBD1, 6 bases. Trimming left V 4 bases short and J 7 bases short, with 14 bases between. Germline V gene lookup returns CDR1 MNHEY and CDR2 SVGAGI. The CDR3 is 13 amino acids. The CDR3: CASSSIIRGEQYF. CDR3 in DNA: TGTGCCAGCAGTTCTATCATCAGGGGAGAGCAGTACTTC.

The V and J genes are TRBV5-8 and TRBJ1-6; D is undetermined. The germline gives CDR1 SGHTS, CDR2 YDEGEE. The CDR3 runs to 13 residues. The V end lost 7 bases, the J end lost 7 bases, and 12 bases lay between the germline ends. The CDR3 DNA sequence: TGTGCCAGCCTGGCCCCGGGGAATTCACCCCTCCACTTT. Its translation: CASLAPGNSPLHF.

This clone showed up just a few times. The CDR3 nucleotides are TGCGCCAGCAACCTTGGAGGACAGGGGACTGAAGCTTTCTTT. Amino acid sequence: CASNLGGQGTEAFF. The V gene is TRBV5-1, the J gene TRBJ1-1, with TRBD1 matching over 9 bases. Germline CDR1 is SGHRS and CDR2 is YFSETQ. This CDR3 is built from 14 residues. V lost 6 bases to trimming and J lost 5 bases; unmatched junction nucleotides: 8.

This clone was observed a handful of times. The rearrangement uses TRBV27 and TRBJ2-5; 7 bases line up with TRBD2. The ends lost 2 bases at V and 5 bases at J; junction bases unmatched: 8. Looked up from germline, CDR1 is MNHEY and CDR2 is SMNVEV (reference sequence). The CDR3 is 15 amino acids. The DNA of the CDR3 is TGTGCCAGCAGTTTACTTGCCGGGGGGTGGGAGACCCAGTACTTC. The encoded protein is CASSLLAGGWETQYF.

This clone was seen just once. The chain carries TRBV20-1 and TRBJ2-7; 12 nucleotides match TRBD2. CDR3 length equals 13 residues. Germline CDR1 reads DFQATT; CDR2 reads SNEGSKA (reference sequence). The V and J ends lost 3 bases and 9 bases, in that order; junction bases with no gene match: 6. CDR3 amino acids: CSASLAGGSGQYF. The CDR3 DNA reads as TGCAGTGCTAGTCTAGCGGGAGGGTCGGGGCAGTACTTC.

This clone appeared a few times. This CDR3 is CASRRTAGQPQHF. CDR3 in DNA: TGTGCCAGCCGGAGGACAGCCGGACAGCCCCAGCATTTT. The chain links TRBV2 to TRBJ1-5; possibly TRBD1 for D (6 bases). Germline-derived CDR1 and CDR2 are SNHLY and FYNNEI. Deletions cut 8 bases from V and 7 bases from J, with 15 bases between. This CDR3 comprises 13 residues.

V is TRBV5-6 and J is TRBJ2-3; 8 nucleotides align to TRBD1. In germline, CDR1 is SGHDT, CDR2 YYEEEE. CDR3 size: 12 residues. V gave up 4 bases and J gave up 11 bases; unmatched junction bases: 6. Here the CDR3 reads CASSTGQGMQYF. In nucleotides, the CDR3 is TGTGCCAGCAGCACTGGACAGGGTATGCAGTATTTT.

This chain uses TRBV3-1 (or the pseudogene TRBV3-2) with TRBJ2-7; TRBD2 aligns across 7 bases. J was trimmed by 2 bases and V by 2 bases; bases with no gene match: 3. This CDR3 comprises 14 residues. Per the germline V gene, CDR1 is LGHDT and CDR2 is YNNKEL (reference sequence). CDR3: CASSQRGRAYEQYF. The CDR3 DNA reads as TGTGCCAGCAGCCAACGGGGGAGGGCCTACGAGCAGTACTTC.

The chain uses TRBV6-6 and TRBJ2-2; 16 nucleotides align to TRBD2. V dropped 5 bases and J dropped 7; count of bases not matched to a gene: 16. From germline, CDR1 is MNHNY and CDR2 SVGAGI (reference sequence). The CDR3 extends over 20 amino acids. Here the CDR3 reads CASSPTGTSGGARRGGELFF. CDR3 DNA: TGTGCCAGCAGTCCCACCGGGACTAGCGGGGGGGCCAGGCGAGGCGGGGAGCTGTTTTTT.

The rearrangement joins TRBV4-1 to TRBJ2-3; tentative D call: TRBD2 (5 bases). The V and J ends lost 1 base and 0 bases respectively, with 17 bases between them. Germline V lookup: CDR1 MGHRA, CDR2 YSYEKL. This CDR3 contains 18 residues. CDR3 in amino acids: CASSQGWELGASTDTQYF. DNA for the CDR3: TGCGCCAGCAGCCAAGGTTGGGAGCTAGGAGCCAGCACAGATACGCAGTATTTT.